These T cell receptor beta chains were read from a single sample in a study of blood T cell repertoires in COVID-19. The table came from immunoSEQ multiplex PCR; TCRdb's copy has only in-frame clones and leaves some out. Here the sample spans approximately 160,000 clones, just over 90% being singletons. The sample consisted of peripheral blood. These receptors were taken from a woman between 55 and 75 years old with COVID-19, enrolled during active disease. The CDR3 runs from the conserved cysteine through the conserved F or W. The D gene is left open where the match is weak. Clone size is stated in some rows and not others, as once, few, many or a class when expanded.

d_call j_call clone_size v_call cdr3_aa cdr3_nt
TRBD1 TRBJ1-1 - TRBV9 CASSPQGARTEAFF TGTGCCAGCAGCCCTCAGGGGGCTCGGACTGAAGCTTTCTTT
- TRBJ2-1 - TRBV6-5 CATPTGGGQFF TGTGCCACCCCTACGGGGGGCGGGCAGTTCTTC
- TRBJ2-6 - TRBV2 CASSELSGANVLTF TGTGCCAGCAGTGAACTCTCTGGGGCCAACGTCCTGACTTTC
TRBD1 TRBJ2-7 - TRBV6-5 CASGRDRGYEQYF TGTGCCAGCGGGCGGGACAGGGGCTACGAGCAGTACTTC
- TRBJ2-3 - TRBV5-4 CASSPGTIEDTQYF TGTGCCAGCAGCCCCGGGACAATAGAAGATACGCAGTATTTT
- TRBJ2-1 - TRBV2 CASVPRQAHYNEQFF TGTGCCAGCGTACCCAGACAGGCGCACTACAATGAGCAGTTCTTC
- TRBJ1-1 - TRBV29-1 CSVEATLDTEAFF TGCAGCGTTGAGGCGACACTCGACACTGAAGCTTTCTTT
TRBD2 TRBJ2-6 - TRBV9 CASSPGTTGANVLTF TGTGCCAGCAGCCCCGGGACTACTGGGGCCAACGTCCTGACTTTC
- TRBJ1-6 - TRBV9 CASSARTVGNSPLHF TGTGCCAGCAGCGCCCGGACAGTGGGGAATTCACCCCTCCACTTT
TRBD1 TRBJ1-3 - TRBV18 CASSPTWTGGGNTIYF TGTGCCAGCTCACCGACTTGGACAGGGGGAGGAAACACCATATATTTT
TRBD1 TRBJ1-4 few TRBV19 CASSIMGQKGGKLFF TGTGCCAGTAGTATAATGGGACAGAAGGGGGGAAAACTGTTTTTT
TRBD1 TRBJ1-2 - TRBV19 CASSPQGVDYGYTF TGTGCCAGTAGTCCTCAGGGGGTGGACTATGGCTACACCTTC
- TRBJ1-4 - TRBV19 CASKSDPTNEKLFF TGTGCCAGTAAGAGCGACCCAACTAATGAAAAACTGTTTTTT
- TRBJ1-2 - TRBV6-4 CASSPESGSYGYTF TGTGCCAGCAGTCCGGAGTCGGGGTCGTATGGCTACACCTTC
- TRBJ1-5 - TRBV11-3 CASSSEPSQQPQHF TGTGCCAGCAGCTCAGAACCGTCCCAGCAGCCCCAGCATTTT
- TRBJ2-1 - TRBV5-1 CASSLGGGSGPLSYNEQFF TGCGCCAGCAGCTTGGGTGGTGGTAGCGGTCCGCTATCCTACAATGAGCAGTTCTTC
- TRBJ1-2 few TRBV7-2 CASRTQGSGYTF TGTGCCAGCAGGACACAGGGAAGTGGCTACACCTTC
TRBD2 TRBJ2-7 - TRBV10-3 CAISESPLRGDEQYF TGTGCCATCAGTGAGTCCCCTCTCCGGGGGGACGAGCAGTACTTC
TRBD1 TRBJ1-2 few TRBV14 CASSPRTGDGYTF TGTGCCAGCAGCCCCCGGACAGGGGATGGCTACACCTTC
- TRBJ1-5 - TRBV19 CASNPGKNQPQHF TGTGCCAGTAATCCGGGAAAGAATCAGCCCCAGCATTTT
TRBD1 TRBJ1-1 - TRBV18 CASSRNEGQVEAFF TGTGCCAGCTCACGAAACGAGGGACAGGTTGAAGCTTTCTTT
- TRBJ2-2 few TRBV24-1 CATRWGPGNTGELFF TGTGCCACCAGATGGGGGCCAGGAAATACCGGGGAGCTGTTTTTT
TRBD1 TRBJ1-1 - TRBV12-3/TRBV12-4 CASSPGQGSEAFF TGTGCCAGCAGTCCCGGACAGGGCTCTGAAGCTTTCTTT
- TRBJ1-3 - TRBV18 CASSPQAQGHSGNTIYF TGTGCCAGCTCACCACAGGCCCAGGGGCACTCTGGAAACACCATATATTTT
- TRBJ1-1 - TRBV18 CASSPQGLNTEAFF TGTGCCAGCTCACCACAGGGGTTGAACACTGAAGCTTTCTTT
- TRBJ1-1 - TRBV5-8 CASSLWTAANTEAFF TGTGCCAGCAGCTTGTGGACAGCGGCGAACACTGAAGCTTTCTTT
- TRBJ1-2 - TRBV7-9 CASSSESTGLYGYTF TGTGCCAGCAGCTCTGAATCTACAGGCCTCTATGGCTACACCTTC
TRBD1 TRBJ1-2 - TRBV14 CASSQDPGQSYGYTF TGTGCCAGCAGCCAAGACCCGGGACAGAGCTATGGCTACACCTTC
- TRBJ1-4 - TRBV6-5 CASSYSGAGEKLFF TGTGCCAGCAGTTATTCTGGGGCAGGGGAAAAACTGTTTTTT
- TRBJ1-2 - TRBV7-2 CASSVYRVEFGGYTF TGTGCCAGCAGCGTTTACAGGGTTGAGTTCGGCGGCTACACCTTC